The present T cell receptor beta chain was sequenced within a study of T-cell reconstitution after alpha-beta-depleted transplantation in children. Broader study findings: Surviving recipient T cells and intrathymic progenitors accounted for some patients' high TCRbeta diversity at day 60. At the one-year point after transplant, T-cell counts and TCRbeta diversity were found to come mostly from T cells that had been newly produced. Reports say that about two months after transplant, the alpha-beta T cells came out of several hundred graft clones that had expanded.

Concerning this clonotype: Its matching antigen is unknown.

It was with unique molecular identifiers that the TCRbeta library was prepared. TCRdb called the PCR reads again in MiXCR, with one record for every CDR3 protein. This sample has fewer than 550,000 distinct CDR3 sequences; more than 9.5% occur once, and the top ten carry around 15%. The V gene's germline CDR1 is DFQATT and CDR2 SNEGSKA (reference sequence). Losses at the gene ends were 2 bases for V and 8 bases for J; bases not matched to a gene: 19. The CDR3 is 18 residues long. The TCR sequence derives from a female patient between 2 and 10 years old who had a stem cell transplant for aplastic anemia, so the T cells may come from the graft donor. The chain carries TRBV20-1 and TRBJ2-1; 9 bases fit TRBD2. The source was PBMCs, mostly from graft donor cells, collected 180 days after TCRalphabeta/CD19-depleted stem cell transplant. The CDR3 loop is CSARTKVAGDRVLYEQFF. The CDR3 DNA sequence: TGCAGTGCTAGAACTAAGGTAGCGGGAGATAGAGTTTTGTATGAGCAGTTCTTC.